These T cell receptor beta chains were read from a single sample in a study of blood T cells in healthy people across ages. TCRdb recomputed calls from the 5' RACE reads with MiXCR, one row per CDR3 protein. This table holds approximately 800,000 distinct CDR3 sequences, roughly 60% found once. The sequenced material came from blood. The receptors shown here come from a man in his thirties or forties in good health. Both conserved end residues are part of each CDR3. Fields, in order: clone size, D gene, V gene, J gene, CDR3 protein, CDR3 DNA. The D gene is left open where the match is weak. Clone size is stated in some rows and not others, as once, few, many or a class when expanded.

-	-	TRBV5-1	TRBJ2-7	CASSGFDEQYF	TGCGCCAGCAGCGGGTTCGACGAGCAGTACTTC
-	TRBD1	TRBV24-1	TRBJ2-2	CATSDPGTGVNTGELFF	TGTGCCACCAGTGATCCAGGGACAGGAGTCAACACCGGGGAGCTGTTTTTT
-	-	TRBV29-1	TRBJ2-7	CSVESWAGTEYEQYF	TGCAGCGTTGAATCTTGGGCGGGGACAGAGTACGAGCAGTACTTC
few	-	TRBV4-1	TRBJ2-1	CASSPAVSSYNEQFF	TGCGCCAGCAGCCCCGCAGTCAGCTCCTACAATGAGCAGTTCTTC
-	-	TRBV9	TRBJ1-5	CASSVGRGTQPQHF	TGTGCCAGCAGCGTAGGTCGGGGGACTCAGCCCCAGCATTTT
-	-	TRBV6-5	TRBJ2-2	CASSYWQGSGGELFF	TGTGCCAGCAGTTATTGGCAGGGGAGTGGCGGGGAGCTGTTTTTT
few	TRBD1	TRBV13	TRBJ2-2	CASSGRDRGNTGELFF	TGTGCCAGCAGCGGGAGGGACAGGGGGAACACCGGGGAGCTGTTTTTT
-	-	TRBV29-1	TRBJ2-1	CSVDGPSNGEQFF	TGCAGCGTTGATGGCCCTAGTAATGGCGAGCAGTTCTTC
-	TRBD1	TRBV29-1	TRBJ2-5	CSVSRQGWLETQYF	TGCAGCGTTTCGAGACAGGGGTGGTTGGAGACCCAGTACTTC
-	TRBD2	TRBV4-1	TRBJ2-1	CASSPTSGGLHNEQFF	TGCGCCAGCAGCCCGACTAGCGGGGGCCTACACAATGAGCAGTTCTTC
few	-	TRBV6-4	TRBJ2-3	CASSTGEDTQYF	TGTGCCAGCAGTACGGGCGAGGATACGCAGTATTTT